These 12 T cell receptor beta chains were all obtained from the same sample, sequenced in a study of T-cell memory formation after mild COVID-19. One entry per CDR3 protein results from TCRdb running MiXCR on the 5' RACE reads. The profile covers fewer than 250,000 distinct CDR3 sequences, with approximately 30% appearing a single time and over 9.5% taken by the ten largest. The sample taken for sequencing was PBMCs or a T cell subset sorted from them (not recorded which). The receptors here all came from an adult woman who had mild COVID-19 (a few samples of this study predate the infection). Cell type and time point are not known.

This clonotype was observed a handful of times. The gene calls are TRBV7-9 and TRBJ2-1, with a tentative D call TRBD2 (6 bases). Per the germline V gene, CDR1 is SEHNR and CDR2 is FQNEAQ (reference sequence). Trimming removed 3 bases at V and 4 bases at J, with 19 bases between. The CDR3 totals 17 residues. CDR3 region: CASSFGVIGRSYNEQFF. In nucleotides, the CDR3 is TGTGCCAGCAGCTTCGGGGTGATCGGGAGATCTTACAATGAGCAGTTCTTC.

This clonotype was found once. This chain connects TRBV4-3 to TRBJ2-1; 7 nucleotides line up with TRBD2. CDR3 length: 14 residues. Germline lookup yields CDR1 LGHNA and CDR2 YSLEER. Trimming cost V 0 bases and J 9 bases; bases outside gene matches: 5. The CDR3 here is CASSQDEPGGEQFF. CDR3 coding DNA: TGCGCCAGCAGCCAAGATGAACCGGGAGGTGAGCAGTTCTTC.

The genes are TRBV2 and TRBJ2-3; D is possibly TRBD1 or TRBD2 (5 bases each). V lost 1 base to trimming and J lost 11 bases, with 16 bases between them. There are 14 residues in the CDR3. From germline, CDR1 is SNHLY and CDR2 FYNNEI. CDR3 region: CASSEVRISGGQYF. The CDR3 bases are TGTGCCAGCAGTGAAGTACGGATCAGTGGGGGGCAGTATTTT.

A few counts support this clonotype. V is TRBV12-3 or TRBV12-4 and J is TRBJ1-1, with 7 bases fitting TRBD1. The CDR3 spans 14 residues. After removal of 4 bases from V and 1 base from J, the junction contained 3 bases not matched to a gene. CDR3 protein: CASSSHRGNTEAFF. The CDR3 region has the DNA TGTGCCAGCAGTTCTCACAGGGGGAACACTGAAGCTTTCTTT.

This rearrangement joins TRBV29-1 to TRBJ2-3; no definite D call. Germline V gives CDR1 SQVTM, CDR2 ANQGSEA. CDR3 size: 14 residues. Between the trimmed V and J ends, which lost 2 bases and 7 bases, there was a span of 16 bases. CDR3 amino acids: CSVESRVGRNTQYF. CDR3 coding DNA: TGCAGCGTTGAATCTCGGGTAGGAAGAAATACGCAGTATTTT.

This chain connects TRBV29-1 to TRBJ2-3; 8 nucleotides agree with TRBD2. This CDR3 comprises 15 residues. The germline CDR1 and CDR2 sequences are SQVTM and ANQGSEA. The trim removed 6 bases at V and 0 bases at J, leaving 8 bases unmatched. CDR3 sequence reads: CSVGSASGSTDTQYF. In DNA, the CDR3 is TGCAGCGTGGGGTCGGCTAGCGGGAGCACAGATACGCAGTATTTT.

V and J are TRBV29-1 and TRBJ1-5; the D is unclear. CDR3 length: 14 amino acids. V dropped 0 bases and J dropped 5 bases, with 11 bases sitting between them. CDR1 SQVTM and CDR2 ANQGSEA come from the germline V gene. This chain's CDR3 is CSVEDSGPDQPQHF. CDR3 sequence (DNA): TGCAGCGTTGAAGATTCCGGGCCGGATCAGCCCCAGCATTTT.

The chain carries TRBV15 and TRBJ2-2, with D unclear. Germline V gives CDR1 LNHNV, CDR2 YYDKDF (reference sequence). Between the trimmed V and J ends, which lost 10 bases and 1 base, there was a span of 10 bases. The length of the CDR3 is 13 residues. The CDR3, as DNA: TGTGCCATCTCCAGCGTGAACACCGGGGAGCTGTTTTTT. This encodes CAISSVNTGELFF. Combining the CDR3 with reference TRBV15 and TRBJ2-2 gives the whole variable domain DAMVIQNPRYQVTQFGKPVTLSCSQTLNHNVMYWYQQKSSQAPKLLFHYYDKDFNNEADTPDNFQSRRPNTSFCFLDIRSPGLGDTAMYLCAISSVNTGELFFGEGSRLTVL.

This chain connects TRBV30 to TRBJ2-2; weak D call: TRBD1 (5 bases). With 4 bases removed from V and 4 bases from J, the gap between germline ends came to 13 bases. This CDR3 region has 14 residues. Germline V gene sequence: CDR1 GTSNPN, CDR2 SVGIG (reference sequence). The CDR3: CAWMSTGGTGELFF. CDR3 nucleotide sequence: TGTGCCTGGATGAGTACAGGTGGCACCGGGGAGCTGTTTTTT. The full variable domain, its missing parts supplied by reference TRBV30 and TRBJ2-2, is SQTIHQWPATLVQPVGSPLSLECTVEGTSNPNLYWYRQAAGRGLQLLFYSVGIGQISSEVPQNLSASRPQDRQFILSSKKLLLSDSGFYLCAWMSTGGTGELFFGEGSRLTVL.

This sequence joins TRBV29-1 and TRBJ2-7; the match to TRBD2 covers 7 bases. The CDR3 extends over 13 amino acids. CDR1 is SQVTM and CDR2 is ANQGSEA in the germline V gene. V lost 6 bases to trimming and J lost 3 bases; unmatched junction nucleotides: 8. This chain's CDR3 is CSVRTRIDYEQYF. The CDR3 DNA is TGCAGCGTCCGGACTAGAATTGACTACGAGCAGTACTTC.

This sequence joins TRBV7-9 and TRBJ1-3; 8 bases match TRBD1. This CDR3 contains 19 residues. In germline, CDR1 is SEHNR, CDR2 FQNEAQ (reference sequence). Unmatched junction bases numbered 15, after V lost 3 bases and J lost 2 bases. In nucleotides, the CDR3 is TGTGCCAGCAGCTTCCGGGACAGGCGTATTCCCATGGCTGGAAACACCATATATTTT. Translated, it gives CASSFRDRRIPMAGNTIYF.

This clonotype was observed a handful of times. The chain couples TRBV12-3 or TRBV12-4 to TRBJ2-5; TRBD2 is a possible D gene (5 bases). There are 14 residues in the CDR3. V shed 3 bases and J shed 4 bases, with 12 bases lying between them. In DNA form, the CDR3 reads TGTGCCAGCAGTTTCCCGGGGAGAGGAGAGACCCAGTACTTC. It specifies CASSFPGRGETQYF.